The 31 T cell receptor beta chains given below trace back to one sample, sequenced in a study of shared clonotypes between healthy human individuals. Some clones are missing from TCRdb's copy, which holds only in-frame ones; the method was immunoSEQ multiplex PCR. The data show about 2.1 million clones, approximately 94% seen once. It was CD45RO-negative cells, positively selected for CCR7, that made up naive CD8 cells, with terminally differentiated effector memory CD45RA+ cells excluded. Sequencing was performed on naive CD8+ T cells from PBMCs. These receptors were obtained from a man between 18 and 29 years old in good health. Some clones in this sample may be carry-over from other donors' samples.

The rearrangement links TRBV7-6 to TRBJ2-3; D may be TRBD1 or TRBD2 (5 bases each). The V gene's germline CDR1 is SGHVS and CDR2 FNYEAQ. The CDR3 is 16 amino acids. The V gene lost 5 bases and the J gene lost 5 bases, with 20 bases spanning the gap. CDR3 sequence (DNA): TGTGCCAGCAGCGCACCCCGCGGGCAGGGCGGAGATACGCAGTATTTT. Translated, it gives CASSAPRGQGGDTQYF.

The chain uses TRBV29-1 and TRBJ2-3; possibly TRBD1 or TRBD2 for D (6 bases each). The germline V gene encodes CDR1 SQVTM and CDR2 ANQGSEA. V was pared by 6 bases and J by 6 bases, with 16 bases between. CDR3 length: 13 amino acids. The CDR3 spells CSVESGGRDTQYF. The CDR3 region has the DNA TGCAGCGTCGAATCTGGGGGGCGGGATACGCAGTATTTT.

The chain couples TRBV4-1 to TRBJ2-7, with D maybe TRBD2 (7 bases). Germline CDR1 is MGHRA and CDR2 is YSYEKL. V was trimmed by 2 bases and J by 3 bases, leaving 11 bases between them. The CDR3 totals 14 residues. The chain's CDR3 is CASSQIGGDYEQYF. CDR3 nucleotide sequence: TGCGCCAGCAGCCAAATAGGGGGGGACTACGAGCAGTACTTC.

This chain connects TRBV6-5 to TRBJ1-5; 8 bases match TRBD1. The length of the CDR3 is 14 residues. Trimming removed 6 bases from V and 6 bases from J; junction bases left unmatched: 7. Germline lookup yields CDR1 MNHEY and CDR2 SVGAGI. Here the CDR3 DNA reads TGTGCCAGCAGCCTCGGACAGGGAGGTCAGCCCCAGCATTTT. This gives the protein CASSLGQGGQPQHF.

The V call is TRBV29-1, the J call TRBJ2-7; TRBD2 aligns across 10 bases. V dropped 0 bases and J dropped 3; count of bases not matched to a gene: 2. CDR3 length: 14 amino acids. CDR1 is SQVTM, CDR2 ANQGSEA, per germline. In DNA, the CDR3 is TGCAGCGTTGAAGATACTAGCGGGAACTACGAGCAGTACTTC. This gives the protein CSVEDTSGNYEQYF.

This chain joins TRBV5-4 and TRBJ2-7; D unresolved. The CDR3 totals 14 residues. Germline V gene sequence: CDR1 SGHNT, CDR2 YYREEE (reference sequence). Trimming pared 0 bases from V and 7 bases from J, leaving 14 bases between. CDR3 nucleotides: TGTGCCAGCAGCTTGGGTAGTCGGTTAGGGGAGCAGTACTTC. Translating gives CASSLGSRLGEQYF.

This sequence joins TRBV2 and TRBJ1-1; D unclear. V was shortened by 4 bases and J by 4 bases, with 7 bases between the two germline ends. CDR1 is SNHLY, CDR2 FYNNEI, per germline. CDR3 length: 12 amino acids. In DNA form, the CDR3 reads TGTGCCAGCAGTGTTCTCGTCACTGAAGCTTTCTTT. This translates into CASSVLVTEAFF.

The chain uses TRBV11-2 and TRBJ1-2, with D perhaps TRBD1 (5 bases). The CDR3 has 13 residues. V was cut by 4 bases and J by 3 bases, with 9 bases left in between. CDR1 and CDR2 from the germline V gene are SGHAT and FQNNGV. This CDR3 reads CASSSGTYYGYTF. The CDR3 DNA is TGTGCCAGCAGCTCCGGGACGTACTATGGCTACACCTTC. Using reference TRBV11-2 and TRBJ1-2 for the parts outside the CDR3, the full variable domain is EAGVAQSPRYKIIEKRQSVAFWCNPISGHATLYWYQQILGQGPKLLIQFQNNGVVDDSQLPKDRFSAERLKGVDSTLKIQPAKLEDSAVYLCASSSGTYYGYTFGSGTRLTVV.

The rearrangement joins TRBV28 to TRBJ2-5, with D perhaps matching TRBD1 (6 bases). Trimming shortened V by 7 bases and J by 1 base, and 19 bases separated the two germline ends. In germline, CDR1 is MDHEN, CDR2 SYDVKM. The CDR3 totals 16 residues. CDR3 sequence reads: CASISRGRGIQETQYF. CDR3 coding DNA: TGTGCCAGCATCTCCCGGGGAAGGGGGATCCAAGAGACCCAGTACTTC.

The CDR3 sequence: CASAQGVLDGYTF. CDR3 bases: TGTGCCAGCGCCCAGGGGGTCCTGGATGGCTACACCTTC. This chain uses TRBV6-5 with TRBJ1-2, with TRBD1 matching 7 bases. The CDR3 covers 13 residues. Unmatched junction bases numbered 9, after V lost 8 bases and J lost 6 bases. Looked up from germline, CDR1 is MNHEY and CDR2 is SVGAGI.

The chain has TRBV7-9 and TRBJ1-2; possibly TRBD1 for D (6 bases). The CDR3 runs to 16 residues. From germline, CDR1 is SEHNR and CDR2 FQNEAQ (reference sequence). V lost 6 bases to trimming and J lost 7 bases, with 24 bases between them. CDR3: CASSPDSMQAYVGYTF. DNA for the CDR3: TGTGCCAGCAGTCCGGACAGCATGCAAGCGTATGTTGGCTACACCTTC.

The V gene is TRBV7-2, the J gene TRBJ2-3; no definite D call. This CDR3 spans 15 amino acids. V shed 1 base and J shed 0 bases, with 8 bases lying between them. Germline values: CDR1 SGHTA, CDR2 FQGNSA. The CDR3 sequence is CASSLGSSSTDTQYF. Written as DNA, the CDR3 is TGTGCCAGCAGCTTAGGATCCTCTAGCACAGATACGCAGTATTTT.

The chain employs TRBV27 and TRBJ1-5; 9 positions match TRBD1. Germline V CDR1 and CDR2: MNHEY, SMNVEV (reference sequence). This CDR3 has 14 amino acids. Trimming took 8 bases from V and 5 from J; bases not matched to a gene: 7. The CDR3 region is CASATGGRDQPQHF. In DNA, the CDR3 is TGTGCCAGCGCCACAGGGGGCAGGGATCAGCCCCAGCATTTT.

The rearrangement uses TRBV6-5 and TRBJ2-1; a possible D gene is TRBD1 (5 bases). Per germline, CDR1 MNHEY and CDR2 SVGAGI. There are 16 residues in the CDR3. The V and J ends lost 0 bases and 8 bases respectively, with 17 bases between them. The DNA for the CDR3 is TGTGCCAGCAGTTACTCGATAGGGGTTAGGACGGATGAGCAGTTCTTC. It is translated as CASSYSIGVRTDEQFF.

V gene TRBV27 combines with J gene TRBJ1-1; 8 nucleotides agree with TRBD1. Germline trimming cut 5 bases from V and 3 bases from J; bases unmatched to any gene: 14. The CDR3 sequence is 17 residues long. The germline gives CDR1 MNHEY, CDR2 SMNVEV (reference sequence). CDR3 residues: CASSPIRGPRGDTEAFF. The CDR3 DNA is TGTGCCAGCAGTCCTATCAGGGGGCCGCGTGGTGACACTGAAGCTTTCTTT.

The rearrangement links TRBV5-5 to TRBJ2-5; 10 bases agree with TRBD1. Germline-derived CDR1 and CDR2 are SGHKS and YYEKEE (reference sequence). The CDR3 consists of 16 residues. The junction had 7 bases not matched to a gene; V was cut back by 4 bases and J by 1 base. The CDR3 region has the DNA TGTGCCAGCAGCCCCACCGGGACAGGGGTCCAAGAGACCCAGTACTTC. Translation: CASSPTGTGVQETQYF.

The chain employs TRBV9 and TRBJ2-2; a possible D gene is TRBD2 (6 bases). Per germline, CDR1 SGDLS and CDR2 YYNGEE. The CDR3 extends over 16 amino acids. V was pared by 0 bases and J by 4 bases, with 13 bases between. Written as DNA, the CDR3 is TGTGCCAGCAGCGTAGTGGGCGGGAATCCCACCGGGGAGCTGTTTTTT. Translated, it gives CASSVVGGNPTGELFF. Full variable domain (missing parts from reference TRBV9 and TRBJ2-2): DSGVTQTPKHLITATGQRVTLRCSPRSGDLSVYWYQQSLDQGLQFLIQYYNGEERAKGNILERFSAQQFPDLHSELNLSSLELGDSALYFCASSVVGGNPTGELFFGEGSRLTVL.

This clone was seen just once. The chain combines TRBV10-3 with TRBJ2-5; TRBD2 matches 7 bases. CDR1 and CDR2 from the germline V gene are ENHRY and SYGVKD. With V trimmed by 9 bases and J by 1 base, 5 bases remained unmatched. The CDR3 length is 13 residues. CDR3 protein: CAITLASQETQYF. CDR3 DNA: TGTGCCATAACACTAGCGTCCCAAGAGACCCAGTACTTC.

The chain couples TRBV9 to TRBJ2-7, with a possible D match to TRBD2 (5 bases). Deletions cut 4 bases from V and 3 bases from J, with 14 bases between. Germline V gives CDR1 SGDLS, CDR2 YYNGEE. CDR3 length: 14 residues. CDR3 loop: CASSPDSSGYEQYF. For the CDR3, the DNA is TGTGCCAGCAGCCCGGACTCCTCTGGCTACGAGCAGTACTTC.

The V and J genes are TRBV15 and TRBJ2-1; D gene ambiguous. The germline CDR1 and CDR2 sequences are LNHNV and YYDKDF (reference sequence). V gave up 0 bases and J gave up 3 bases, with 12 bases separating them. The CDR3 runs 16 residues. The CDR3 coding sequence is TGTGCCACCAGCAGAGAGCGGCCGACGGTCTACAATGAGCAGTTCTTC. This gives the protein CATSRERPTVYNEQFF.

The rearrangement uses TRBV9 and TRBJ2-1; 14 bases map to TRBD2. V gave up 4 bases and J gave up 3 bases; unmatched junction bases: 6. The CDR3 totals 17 residues. CDR1 SGDLS and CDR2 YYNGEE come from the germline V gene. The CDR3 region has the DNA TGTGCCAGCAGCCCGGGACTAGCGGGAGAAGTCTACAATGAGCAGTTCTTC. It codes for CASSPGLAGEVYNEQFF.

On this clone: This sample also contains other DNA sequences that code for the same CDR3. The genes are TRBV28 and TRBJ2-7, with unresolved D. The CDR3 totals 13 residues. Trimming removed 3 bases from V and 1 base from J, with 7 bases in between. In germline, CDR1 is MDHEN, CDR2 SYDVKM. CDR3 nucleotide sequence: TGTGCCAGCAGTTTTCAGGATTCCTACGAGCAGTACTTC. It codes for CASSFQDSYEQYF.

Turning to this clone: One end of the junction varies from germline; a read error may be responsible. The chain combines TRBV10-3 with TRBJ2-1, with D perhaps assigned TRBD1 or TRBD2 (5 bases each). This CDR3 region has 15 residues. Germline values: CDR1 ENHRY, CDR2 SYGVKD. As DNA, the CDR3 is TGTGCCACCAGTCGGGGCAGGGAAGACCACAATGAGCAGTTCTTC. This codes for CATSRGREDHNEQFF.

This CDR3 reads CASSLGQGAGGYTF. CDR3 coding DNA: TGCGCCAGCAGCTTGGGGCAGGGGGCTGGCGGCTACACCTTC. This chain connects TRBV5-1 to TRBJ1-2, with 8 positions matching TRBD1. The CDR3 extends over 14 amino acids. The V segment lost 0 bases and the J segment 8 bases; nucleotides outside the gene matches: 6. Germline lookup yields CDR1 SGHRS and CDR2 YFSETQ.

V is TRBV6-5 and J is TRBJ1-4, with a tentative D call TRBD1 (5 bases). The V gene lost 10 bases and the J gene lost 2 bases, with 11 bases spanning the gap. The CDR3 is 13 residues long. The germline V gene has CDR1 MNHEY and CDR2 SVGAGI. This chain's CDR3 is CATQGTTNEKLFF. The CDR3 coding sequence is TGTGCCACCCAGGGCACTACTAATGAAAAACTGTTTTTT.

The CDR3 loop reads CASSPGRGQPYEQYF. CDR3 DNA sequence: TGTGCCAGCAGCCCCGGGAGGGGCCAACCTTACGAGCAGTACTTC. V is TRBV7-6 and J is TRBJ2-7; 8 bases agree with TRBD2. V lost 5 bases, J lost 4 bases, and 10 bases stayed unmatched. Germline V gene data show CDR1 as SGHVS and CDR2 as FNYEAQ. The CDR3 sequence is 15 residues long.

The chain has TRBV7-2 and TRBJ2-7, with 7 nucleotides matching TRBD2. J gave up 5 bases and V 0 bases, and 4 bases lay outside the gene matches. This CDR3 contains 14 residues. Looked up from germline, CDR1 is SGHTA and CDR2 is FQGNSA. The CDR3 DNA reads as TGTGCCAGCAGCTTAGCGGGAGGGCCAAACGAGCAGTACTTC. Translation gives CASSLAGGPNEQYF.

This clone was seen more than once but under ten times. The V call is TRBV19, the J call TRBJ1-1; D might be TRBD1 (6 bases). The CDR3 is made up of 12 amino acids. In germline, CDR1 is LNHDA, CDR2 SQIVND (reference sequence). Trimming took 6 bases from V and 5 from J, leaving 10 bases between them. CDR3 nucleotides: TGTGCCAGTAGGCCGGGGGCGACTGAAGCTTTCTTT. As protein: CASRPGATEAFF.

V and J are TRBV28 and TRBJ2-1; TRBD2 matches 8 bases. CDR1 is MDHEN, CDR2 SYDVKM, per germline. The V and J ends lost 6 bases and 6 bases, in that order; junction bases with no gene match: 10. The CDR3 is made up of 15 amino acids. CDR3 region: CASSLLELAGNEQFF. CDR3 nucleotides: TGTGCCAGCAGCCTCTTGGAGCTAGCGGGCAATGAGCAGTTCTTC.

V and J are TRBV6-5 and TRBJ1-1, with D perhaps TRBD1 (5 bases). Germline V gene lookup returns CDR1 MNHEY and CDR2 SVGAGI. Trimming removed 2 bases from V and 7 bases from J, with 11 bases in between. CDR3 length: 13 amino acids. The CDR3 sequence: CASSYAAQGEAFF. The CDR3 bases are TGTGCCAGCAGTTACGCGGCGCAGGGTGAAGCTTTCTTT.

In this sample, this clone turned up once. The chain joins TRBV7-9 to TRBJ2-3, with a tentative D call TRBD2 (5 bases). Germline loops: CDR1 SEHNR, CDR2 FQNEAQ (reference sequence). The V end was cut by 2 bases, the J end by 2 bases, with 14 bases between. The CDR3 extends over 16 amino acids. This CDR3 is CASSLSEVSNTDTQYF. The CDR3 DNA reads TGTGCCAGCAGCTTATCGGAGGTCTCTAACACAGATACGCAGTATTTT.